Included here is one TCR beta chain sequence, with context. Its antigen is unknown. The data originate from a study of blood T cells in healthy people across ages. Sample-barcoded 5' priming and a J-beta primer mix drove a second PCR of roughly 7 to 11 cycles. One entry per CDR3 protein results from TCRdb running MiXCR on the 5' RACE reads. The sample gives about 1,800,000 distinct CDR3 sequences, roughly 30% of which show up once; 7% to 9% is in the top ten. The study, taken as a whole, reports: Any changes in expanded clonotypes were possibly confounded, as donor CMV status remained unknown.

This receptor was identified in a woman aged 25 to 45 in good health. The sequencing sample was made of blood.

The CDR3 nucleotides read TGCAGTGCTGAGGACGGGGCAGTGGGCTATGGCTACACCTTC. This encodes CSAEDGAVGYGYTF. The chain recombines TRBV20-1 with TRBJ1-2; D is perhaps TRBD1 (5 bases). The length of the CDR3 is 14 residues. The V end lost 5 bases, the J end lost 4 bases, and 17 bases lay between the germline ends. CDR1 DFQATT and CDR2 SNEGSKA come from the germline V gene (reference sequence).